The 14 T cell receptor beta chains below come from one sample, sequenced in a study of T cell changes during pregnancy in multiple sclerosis. Produced via immunoSEQ multiplex PCR; TCRdb's table is partial and in-frame only. This table has about 70,000 clones, about nine tenths appearing once. The starting material was CD4+ T cells from peripheral blood mononuclear cells, obtained after pregnancy. The receptors were gathered from a female donor with multiple sclerosis, enrolled in a pregnancy study.

The chain links TRBV6-6 to TRBJ2-1, with TRBD2 matching 9 bases. This CDR3 has 14 amino acids. J lost 6 bases, V lost 11 bases, and 11 bases had no gene match. Germline V CDR1 and CDR2: MNHNY, SVGAGI (reference sequence). CDR3 in DNA: TGTGCCTGCAATAGCGGGAGAAACACCAATGAGCAGTTCTTC. Translating gives CACNSGRNTNEQFF.

The V call is TRBV2, the J call TRBJ1-3; 8 bases match TRBD1. The trim removed 6 bases at V and 0 bases at J, leaving 4 bases unmatched. CDR3 size: 15 residues. Germline V gene data show CDR1 as SNHLY and CDR2 as FYNNEI. CDR3: CASRPTGGSGNTIYF. For the CDR3, the DNA is TGTGCCAGCAGGCCCACAGGGGGCTCTGGAAACACCATATATTTT.

J is TRBJ1-1 and V is TRBV29-1; D is undetermined. Trimming pared 2 bases from V and 6 bases from J, leaving 16 bases between. Germline V gives CDR1 SQVTM, CDR2 ANQGSEA. CDR3 length: 14 amino acids. Here the CDR3 reads CSVERRRLRSEAFF. CDR3 sequence (DNA): TGCAGCGTTGAACGACGGAGATTGAGGTCTGAAGCTTTCTTT. The whole variable domain, remainder taken from reference TRBV29-1 and TRBJ1-1, is SAVISQKPSRDICQRGTSLTIQCQVDSQVTMMFWYRQQPGQSLTLIATANQGSEATYESGFVIDKFPISRPNLTFSTLTVSNMSPEDSSIYLCSVERRRLRSEAFFGQGTRLTVV.

This rearrangement joins TRBV27 to TRBJ2-3; 11 nucleotides align to TRBD2. CDR1 and CDR2 (germline): MNHEY, SMNVEV (reference sequence). CDR3 length equals 18 residues. J gave up 6 bases and V 6 bases, and 17 bases lay outside the gene matches. CDR3 sequence: CASSALAPLAGGEDTQYF. CDR3 sequence (DNA): TGTGCCAGCAGCGCCTTAGCCCCCCTAGCGGGAGGTGAGGATACGCAGTATTTT.

The chain uses TRBV13 and TRBJ2-1, with TRBD2 identical over 9 bases. The germline gives CDR1 PRHDT, CDR2 FYEKMQ (reference sequence). This CDR3 comprises 16 residues. The J segment lost 1 base and the V segment lost 5 bases, leaving 6 bases of the junction unmatched. CDR3 DNA sequence: TGTGCCAGCAGCCGAGGGACTAGCTTTTCCTACAATGAGCAGTTCTTC. Translation gives CASSRGTSFSYNEQFF. The entire variable domain, with the rest obtained from reference TRBV13 and TRBJ2-1, is as follows: AAGVIQSPRHLIKEKRETATLKCYPIPRHDTVYWYQQGPGQDPQFLISFYEKMQSDKGSIPDRFSAQQFSDYHSELNMSSLELGDSALYFCASSRGTSFSYNEQFFGPGTRLTVL.

The J gene is TRBJ2-1, the V gene TRBV27; 7 bases align to TRBD1. V lost 7 bases and J lost 9; bases outside the gene matches: 9. The germline V gene encodes CDR1 MNHEY and CDR2 SMNVEV (reference sequence). The length of the CDR3 is 13 residues. In DNA form, the CDR3 reads TGTGCCAGCACCTACTTGACAGGGACTGAGCAGTTCTTC. Encoded protein: CASTYLTGTEQFF.

The rearrangement links TRBV27 to TRBJ1-1, with D unclear. Trimming shortened V by 3 bases and J by 0 bases, and 14 bases separated the two germline ends. The germline V gene has CDR1 MNHEY and CDR2 SMNVEV (reference sequence). This CDR3 region has 16 residues. CDR3 amino acids: CASSFFPGSMNTEAFF. In DNA form, the CDR3 reads TGTGCCAGCAGTTTCTTTCCAGGCAGCATGAACACTGAAGCTTTCTTT.

The J gene is TRBJ2-6, the V gene TRBV6-6; D is unclear. V was shortened by 2 bases and J by 6 bases, with 5 bases between the two germline ends. CDR3 size: 13 residues. In germline, CDR1 is MNHNY, CDR2 SVGAGI (reference sequence). Here the CDR3 DNA reads TGTGCCAGCAGTTACGTATTGGCCAACGTCCTGACTTTC. As protein: CASSYVLANVLTF.

This chain links TRBV6-5 with TRBJ1-1, with 9 bases that match TRBD1. Unmatched junction bases numbered 3, after V lost 6 bases and J lost 1 base. Germline values: CDR1 MNHEY, CDR2 SVGAGI. There are 14 residues in the CDR3. CDR3 DNA sequence: TGTGCCAGCAGGAGGGACAGGGAGAACACTGAAGCTTTCTTT. Translating it yields CASRRDRENTEAFF.

V is TRBV30 and J is TRBJ2-7; 9 bases fit TRBD1. The trim removed 4 bases at V and 2 bases at J, leaving 6 bases unmatched. The CDR3 covers 14 residues. Germline CDR1 is GTSNPN and CDR2 is SVGIG (reference sequence). DNA for the CDR3: TGTGCCTGGACGGGGACAGGGAGGCCCTACGAGCAGTACTTC. Protein: CAWTGTGRPYEQYF.

This rearrangement joins TRBV6-1 to TRBJ1-4, with TRBD1 matching 8 bases. V trimming: 11 bases; J trimming: 15 bases; junction bases outside the gene matches: 11. CDR1 and CDR2 (germline): MNHNS, SASEGT. The CDR3 runs 11 residues. CDR3 loop: CASDRGGMLFF. The CDR3 nucleotides are TGTGCCTCCGACAGGGGAGGGATGTTGTTTTTT.

This chain uses TRBV5-6 with TRBJ2-2; D gene ambiguous. V lost 2 bases to trimming and J lost 1 base, with 21 bases between them. CDR1 SGHDT and CDR2 YYEEEE come from the germline V gene. The CDR3 is 19 residues long. CDR3 sequence reads: CASSFSKTKAVGNTGELFF. Here the CDR3 DNA reads TGTGCCAGCAGCTTTAGCAAAACCAAAGCCGTGGGGAACACCGGGGAGCTGTTTTTT.

The chain uses TRBV29-1 and TRBJ2-1; 14 nucleotides align to TRBD2. With 6 bases clipped from V and 0 bases from J, the junction kept 7 bases outside the gene matches. Germline V gene lookup returns CDR1 SQVTM and CDR2 ANQGSEA. CDR3 length equals 17 residues. The CDR3: CSVVGLAGGSSYNEQFF. In DNA, the CDR3 is TGCAGCGTAGTTGGACTAGCGGGAGGCAGCTCCTACAATGAGCAGTTCTTC.

The V call is TRBV7-2, the J call TRBJ2-5; D unclear. V was trimmed by 4 bases and J by 0 bases, leaving 9 bases between them. Germline values: CDR1 SGHTA, CDR2 FQGNSA. The CDR3 consists of 14 residues. Here the CDR3 reads CASSSDTYQETQYF. In nucleotides, the CDR3 is TGTGCCAGCAGCTCAGACACTTACCAAGAGACCCAGTACTTC.